One sample yielded the 30 T cell receptor beta chains listed below, sequenced in a study of identical twins. TCRdb fed the 5' RACE reads into MiXCR, producing one record per CDR3 protein. The sample comprises 500,000 to 650,000 distinct CDR3 sequences, 20% to 25% of which are singletons, and 0.4% to 0.6% rests with the top ten. These data also formed part of another study, on yellow fever vaccine responses in identical twins.

What was sequenced was CD4+ T cells sorted from blood. The receptors here all came from a woman aged 18-35 years in good health.

The J gene is TRBJ2-4, the V gene TRBV7-8; D gene unclear. Germline CDR1 and CDR2: SGHVS and FQNEAQ. This CDR3 comprises 18 residues. V gave up 4 bases and J gave up 3 bases, with 22 bases separating them. This CDR3 reads CASSSPTTGYYDKNIQYF. In DNA, the CDR3 is TGTGCCAGCAGCTCCCCCACCACCGGGTACTATGACAAAAACATTCAGTACTTC. Together with reference TRBV7-8 and TRBJ2-4, the CDR3 gives the full variable domain: GAGVSQSPRYKVAKRGQDVALRCDPISGHVSLFWYQQALGQGPEFLTYFQNEAQLDKSGLPSDRFFAERPEGSVSTLKIQRTQQEDSAVYLCASSSPTTGYYDKNIQYFGAGTRLSVL.

V gene TRBV7-9 combines with J gene TRBJ1-1; D call uncertain. CDR3 length: 14 residues. Germline V lookup: CDR1 SEHNR, CDR2 FQNEAQ (reference sequence). Trimming stripped 5 bases from V and 6 bases from J, with 16 bases between. The CDR3 region is CASSTPVGQAEAFF. The CDR3 coding sequence is TGTGCCAGCAGCACGCCGGTAGGGCAGGCTGAAGCTTTCTTT.

There are a few counts of this clonotype. This sequence joins TRBV11-2 and TRBJ2-5; D gene unclear. Trimming removed 3 bases at V and 4 bases at J, with 6 bases between. There are 12 residues in the CDR3. Looked up from germline, CDR1 is SGHAT and CDR2 is FQNNGV. CDR3 sequence: CASSFPRETQYF. CDR3 DNA: TGTGCCAGCAGCTTTCCACGAGAGACCCAGTACTTC.

There are a few counts of this clonotype. This sequence joins TRBV10-3 and TRBJ1-2; possible D gene TRBD1, 6 bases. Germline V CDR1 and CDR2: ENHRY, SYGVKD. This CDR3 has 14 residues. The V and J ends lost 7 bases and 4 bases respectively, with 16 bases between them. The CDR3 reads CAINTGSTFYGYTF. The CDR3 DNA reads as TGTGCCATCAACACAGGGTCGACCTTCTATGGCTACACCTTC.

This clonotype was seen once. The V and J genes are TRBV28 and TRBJ2-5, with D perhaps given as TRBD1 or TRBD2 (5 bases each). This CDR3 contains 16 residues. CDR1 is MDHEN and CDR2 is SYDVKM in the germline V gene. V was trimmed by 2 bases and J by 5 bases, leaving 18 bases between them. This chain's CDR3 is CASSLATGTGRETQYF. The CDR3 nucleotides read TGTGCCAGCAGTTTAGCGACCGGGACGGGCAGGGAGACCCAGTACTTC.

This clonotype was counted a single time. The V call is TRBV19, the J call TRBJ2-1; D is unclear. Germline V gene sequence: CDR1 LNHDA, CDR2 SQIVND (reference sequence). V was cut by 8 bases and J by 0 bases, with 14 bases left in between. This CDR3 contains 15 residues. The CDR3 coding sequence is TGTGCCAGTCGACCCACTCCTAACTCCTACAATGAGCAGTTCTTC. Translated: CASRPTPNSYNEQFF.

The chain combines TRBV4-1 with TRBJ2-3, with 12 bases fitting TRBD2. From germline, CDR1 is MGHRA and CDR2 YSYEKL. This CDR3 comprises 18 residues. V dropped 2 bases and J dropped 0; count of bases not matched to a gene: 6. The CDR3 DNA sequence: TGCGCCAGCAGCCAACTAGCGGGAGGGCCCTATAGCACAGATACGCAGTATTTT. Protein sequence: CASSQLAGGPYSTDTQYF.

The chain couples TRBV12-3 or TRBV12-4 to TRBJ2-3, with 10 nucleotides matching TRBD2. The V gene end was trimmed by 5 bases and the J gene end by 6 bases; junction bases not matched to a gene: 8. The CDR3 is made up of 15 amino acids. The CDR3 DNA reads TGTGCCAGCAGTCGTCCTAGCGGGAGTGGTGATACGCAGTATTTT. The encoded protein is CASSRPSGSGDTQYF.

V usage is TRBV2 and J usage is TRBJ1-5, with 9 bases aligning to TRBD1. This CDR3 is built from 15 residues. Trimming at V came to 3 bases and at J to 6 bases, leaving 6 bases not matched to a gene. In germline, CDR1 is SNHLY, CDR2 FYNNEI. CDR3 sequence: CASSEGQGKVQPQHF. In DNA form, the CDR3 reads TGTGCCAGCAGTGAGGGACAGGGAAAGGTTCAGCCCCAGCATTTT.

This clonotype showed up just once. The chain links TRBV6-1 to TRBJ1-6; maybe TRBD1 (5 bases). CDR3 length: 15 amino acids. Trimming took off 6 bases at V and 7 bases at J, with 16 bases between the two ends. CDR1 is MNHNS, CDR2 SASEGT, per germline. CDR3 in amino acids: CASRGVWTANSPLHF. The CDR3 region has the DNA TGTGCCAGCAGGGGGGTCTGGACCGCCAATTCACCCCTCCACTTT.

The chain uses TRBV24-1 and TRBJ2-2, with 8 bases aligning to TRBD2. The CDR3 consists of 16 residues. V was pared by 3 bases and J by 4 bases, with 6 bases of the junction left unmatched. CDR1 is KGHDR, CDR2 SFDVKD, per germline. The CDR3 nucleotides are TGTGCCACCAGTGATGTAGCGGGGAGCGGCACCGGGGAGCTGTTTTTT. This codes for CATSDVAGSGTGELFF.

V gene TRBV7-7 combines with J gene TRBJ2-5; 8 bases are shared with TRBD2. CDR1 is SSHAT and CDR2 is FNYEAQ in the germline V gene (reference sequence). The V and J ends lost 5 bases and 7 bases, in that order; junction bases with no gene match: 9. This CDR3 region has 14 residues. The CDR3 is CASSATSGSWTQYF. Here the CDR3 DNA reads TGTGCCAGCAGCGCCACTAGCGGCTCGTGGACCCAGTACTTC.

The chain couples TRBV7-8 to TRBJ2-7; 10 bases align to TRBD1. The CDR3 has 15 residues. CDR1 SGHVS and CDR2 FQNEAQ come from the germline V gene. J lost 6 bases, V lost 1 base, and 6 bases had no gene match. The CDR3 here is CASSLERQGAGEQYV. The CDR3, as DNA: TGTGCCAGCAGCTTAGAGAGACAGGGGGCTGGCGAGCAGTACGTC.

The sample holds many counts of this clonotype. V is TRBV5-1 and J is TRBJ2-3, with 7 bases identical to TRBD2. With 4 bases clipped from V and 3 bases from J, the junction kept 5 bases outside the gene matches. This CDR3 is built from 14 residues. Germline values: CDR1 SGHRS, CDR2 YFSETQ. As DNA, the CDR3 is TGCGCCAGCAGCCGGACGGGGGGAACAGATACGCAGTATTTT. Translated, it gives CASSRTGGTDTQYF.

The chain employs TRBV12-3 or TRBV12-4 and TRBJ1-2; 7 bases are shared with TRBD1. This CDR3 is built from 14 residues. Trimming took 5 bases from V and 3 from J; bases not matched to a gene: 6. CDR3 sequence reads: CASSLMQGDYGYTF. DNA of the CDR3: TGTGCCAGCAGTCTTATGCAGGGGGACTATGGCTACACCTTC.

This rearrangement joins TRBV5-1 to TRBJ1-2; a possible D gene is TRBD1 (5 bases). The CDR3 consists of 13 residues. Germline values: CDR1 SGHRS, CDR2 YFSETQ. Trimming cost V 3 bases and J 5 bases, with 11 bases left between them. The DNA of the CDR3 is TGCGCCAGCAGCTACGGGACGTCTTATGGCTACACCTTC. Protein sequence: CASSYGTSYGYTF. The variable domain in full, with the rest retrieved from reference TRBV5-1 and TRBJ1-2, is KAGVTQTPRYLIKTRGQQVTLSCSPISGHRSVSWYQQTPGQGLQFLFEYFSETQRNKGNFPGRFSGRQFSNSRSEMNVSTLELGDSALYLCASSYGTSYGYTFGSGTRLTVV.

This chain connects TRBV15 to TRBJ2-7; D is unclear. V lost 1 base and J lost 2, with 15 bases in between. In germline, CDR1 is LNHNV, CDR2 YYDKDF (reference sequence). The CDR3 is made up of 16 amino acids. CDR3 nucleotides: TGTGCCACCAGCAGAGCCGACCCCATCCGCCCCTACGAGCAGTACTTC. It codes for CATSRADPIRPYEQYF.

This clonotype turned up a few times. V usage is TRBV6-5 and J usage is TRBJ2-1; D ambiguous. The V gene lost 0 bases and the J gene lost 3 bases, with 12 bases spanning the gap. This CDR3 is 16 amino acids long. Germline lookup yields CDR1 MNHEY and CDR2 SVGAGI. The CDR3 coding sequence is TGTGCCAGCAGTTACTCGACGGGTTTTGTCTACAATGAGCAGTTCTTC. Protein product: CASSYSTGFVYNEQFF.

The CDR3 DNA reads as TGTGCCAGCAGCCCAGGACAGGGAGGGCAATACAATGAGCAGTTCTTC. This encodes CASSPGQGGQYNEQFF. This chain uses TRBV7-3 with TRBJ2-1; D is possibly TRBD1 (8 bases). Germline lookup yields CDR1 SGHTA and CDR2 FQGTGA. CDR3 size: 16 residues. Trimming left V 5 bases short and J 4 bases short, with 18 bases between.

In this sample, this clonotype turned up many times. The chain uses TRBV29-1 and TRBJ2-2, with D perhaps TRBD2 (7 bases). CDR1 is SQVTM and CDR2 is ANQGSEA in the germline V gene. CDR3 size: 16 residues. V lost 7 bases to trimming and J lost 1 base, with 19 bases between them. Here the CDR3 reads CSGGPIGGVNTGELFF. The CDR3 DNA follows: TGCAGCGGGGGCCCGATAGGGGGGGTGAACACCGGGGAGCTGTTTTTT.

This sequence joins TRBV19 and TRBJ2-2; D ambiguous. V was cut by 7 bases and J by 4 bases, with 13 bases left in between. The CDR3 has 14 residues. Germline CDR1 and CDR2: LNHDA and SQIVND (reference sequence). CDR3 in DNA: TGTGCCAGTATTGCGGAATCGAGCACCGGGGAGCTGTTTTTT. Protein sequence: CASIAESSTGELFF.

This chain joins TRBV19 and TRBJ1-2; perhaps TRBD1 as D (5 bases). CDR1 and CDR2 from the germline V gene are LNHDA and SQIVND (reference sequence). V was trimmed by 3 bases and J by 4 bases, leaving 9 bases between them. The CDR3 sequence is 13 residues long. CDR3 sequence: CASSMGRSYGYTF. In nucleotides, the CDR3 is TGTGCCAGTAGTATGGGGCGAAGCTATGGCTACACCTTC. Drawing the rest from reference TRBV19 and TRBJ1-2, the complete variable domain is DGGITQSPKYLFRKEGQNVTLSCEQNLNHDAMYWYRQDPGQGLRLIYYSQIVNDFQKGDIAEGYSVSREKKESFPLTVTSAQKNPTAFYLCASSMGRSYGYTFGSGTRLTVV.

This clonotype was picked up a small number of times. The rearrangement uses TRBV28 and TRBJ1-6; 8 bases fit TRBD1. The junction had 11 bases not matched to a gene; V was cut back by 6 bases and J by 7 bases. The CDR3 runs to 16 residues. Germline V gene data show CDR1 as MDHEN and CDR2 as SYDVKM. The CDR3 region has the DNA TGTGCCAGCAGCTTCAACAGGGGGAGCAGAAATTCACCCCTCCACTTT. Protein: CASSFNRGSRNSPLHF.

The V gene is TRBV25-1, the J gene TRBJ2-3; D gene uncertain. This CDR3 comprises 15 residues. V was trimmed by 6 bases and J by 6 bases, leaving 19 bases between them. Germline CDR1 reads MGHDK; CDR2 reads SYGVNS. CDR3 sequence reads: CASSPHSPGGDTQYF. The CDR3 region has the DNA TGTGCCAGCAGCCCCCACAGCCCAGGCGGTGATACGCAGTATTTT.

This chain connects TRBV11-2 to TRBJ2-3; 10 bases map to TRBD2. The V gene end was trimmed by 5 bases and the J gene end by 2 bases; junction bases not matched to a gene: 4. The CDR3 runs 15 residues. Germline values: CDR1 SGHAT, CDR2 FQNNGV. The CDR3 DNA is TGTGCCAGCAGCGCTCTAGCGGGAGTCACAGATACGCAGTATTTT. This encodes CASSALAGVTDTQYF. The full variable domain, completed using reference TRBV11-2 and TRBJ2-3, is EAGVAQSPRYKIIEKRQSVAFWCNPISGHATLYWYQQILGQGPKLLIQFQNNGVVDDSQLPKDRFSAERLKGVDSTLKIQPAKLEDSAVYLCASSALAGVTDTQYFGPGTRLTVL.

This clonotype was counted a few times. The rearrangement joins TRBV6-1 to TRBJ2-2; tentatively, D is TRBD1 (5 bases). With 7 bases removed from V and 4 bases from J, the gap between germline ends came to 13 bases. In germline, CDR1 is MNHNS, CDR2 SASEGT. The CDR3 has 14 residues. This CDR3 reads CASTYGASTGELFF. CDR3 DNA: TGTGCCAGCACATATGGGGCTTCCACCGGGGAGCTGTTTTTT.

The V gene is TRBV10-3, the J gene TRBJ1-1; TRBD1 agrees at 7 bases. V was pared by 11 bases and J by 4 bases, with 10 bases of the junction left unmatched. This CDR3 has 13 amino acids. The germline CDR1 and CDR2 sequences are ENHRY and SYGVKD. CDR3 in amino acids: CAGGTGETTEAFF. The CDR3 nucleotides read TGTGCCGGGGGAACAGGGGAGACCACTGAAGCTTTCTTT.

This clonotype was observed many times. The V gene is TRBV19, the J gene TRBJ1-1; D perhaps matches TRBD1 (5 bases). Trimming stripped 3 bases from V and 5 bases from J, with 10 bases between. Germline V CDR1 and CDR2: LNHDA, SQIVND (reference sequence). CDR3 size: 13 residues. The CDR3 nucleotides read TGTGCCAGTAGTATGACGGGGCGGACTGAAGCTTTCTTT. It yields the protein CASSMTGRTEAFF. Looking up the rest from reference TRBV19 and TRBJ1-1 gives the full variable domain: DGGITQSPKYLFRKEGQNVTLSCEQNLNHDAMYWYRQDPGQGLRLIYYSQIVNDFQKGDIAEGYSVSREKKESFPLTVTSAQKNPTAFYLCASSMTGRTEAFFGQGTRLTVV.

The chain recombines TRBV12-3 or TRBV12-4 with TRBJ1-5; TRBD1 matches 8 bases. The V and J ends lost 7 bases and 1 base, in that order; junction bases with no gene match: 6. The CDR3 totals 15 residues. The CDR3 region is CASTTDRASNQPQHF. In DNA, the CDR3 is TGTGCCAGCACAACGGACAGGGCGAGCAATCAGCCCCAGCATTTT.

This clonotype was seen a few times. This rearrangement joins TRBV3-1 to TRBJ2-5, with 7 bases aligning to TRBD2. V lost 2 bases to trimming and J lost 5 bases; unmatched junction nucleotides: 5. CDR3 length: 14 residues. The germline V gene encodes CDR1 LGHDT and CDR2 YNNKEL (reference sequence). CDR3 nucleotide sequence: TGTGCCAGCAGCCAAATGACTAGCTCTGAGACCCAGTACTTC. This sequence encodes CASSQMTSSETQYF.